This is a list of T cell receptor beta chains from one sample in a study of OX40 agonist ivuxolimab in advanced cancers. Sequencing was performed with immunoSEQ multiplex PCR; in TCRdb, only in-frame clones are kept and a portion is missing. The sample lists about 36,000 clones, about 70% occurring once. The sample here was CD4+ or CD8+ T cells sorted from blood, taken in a trial of the OX40 agonist ivuxolimab. The receptors derive from an adult with an advanced solid tumor such as melanoma, head and neck, liver or kidney cancer. Both conserved end residues are part of each CDR3. The order of the fields is V gene, clone size, D gene, J gene, CDR3 DNA, CDR3 protein. D genes are given only for firm matches. Part of the rows lack a size; the others show once, few, many or a class for expanded clones.

TRBV30	few	-	TRBJ1-2	TGTGCCTGGAAGGGCAGGGGAGGTGGCTACACCTTC	CAWKGRGGGYTF
TRBV10-1	-	TRBD1	TRBJ1-6	TGCGCCAGCAGTGAGTCGACAGGGAACAATTCACCCCTCCACTTT	CASSESTGNNSPLHF
TRBV11-2	-	TRBD2	TRBJ2-3	TGTGCCAGCAGCTTGGGGACTAGCGGGGTCACAGATACGCAGTATTTT	CASSLGTSGVTDTQYF
TRBV4-1	-	TRBD1	TRBJ2-7	TGCGCCAGCAGCCACTCACAGGGGGCCTTCTACGAGCAGTACTTC	CASSHSQGAFYEQYF
TRBV4-1	-	-	TRBJ2-3	TGCGCCAGCAGCCAAGTAAATCTGGTGAGCACAGATACGCAGTATTTT	CASSQVNLVSTDTQYF
TRBV6-5	-	-	TRBJ1-2	TGTGCCAGCAGTTACTTGGAGACAGCCTATGGCTACACCTTC	CASSYLETAYGYTF
TRBV2	few	-	TRBJ1-3	TGTGCCAGCAGTGCTTTCAGACGAGGAAACACCATATATTTT	CASSAFRRGNTIYF
TRBV5-5	-	TRBD1	TRBJ2-7	TGTGCCAGCAGCTTGGCAGGGACAGGGGGCGGGAGCGAGCAGTACTTC	CASSLAGTGGGSEQYF
TRBV12-2	many	-	TRBJ2-1	TGTGCAAGTCGCCCCCAAAGCAGGACTAATCTTTTGGATGAGCAGTTCTTC	CASRPQSRTNLLDEQFF
TRBV7-8	-	TRBD1	TRBJ2-2	TGTGCCAGCAGCCCTGTACTAACAGGGGGCACCGGGGAGCTGTTTTTT	CASSPVLTGGTGELFF
TRBV7-9	medium-sized	-	TRBJ1-5	TGTGCCAGCAGCTTAGTACCTCGGGCCGAGGGAAGTCAGCCCCAGCATTTT	CASSLVPRAEGSQPQHF
TRBV25-1	-	-	TRBJ2-3	TGTGCCAGTAGCCCCTCCGGGACAAAGTGGGATACGCAGTATTTT	CASSPSGTKWDTQYF
TRBV4-1	-	-	TRBJ2-5	TGCGCCAGCAGCCAAGATAGGGGGGGATGGGAGACCCAGTACTTC	CASSQDRGGWETQYF
TRBV7-8	-	-	TRBJ2-2	TGTGCCAGCAGCTCCCCCGGGCGGGTCGGGGAGCTGTTTTTT	CASSSPGRVGELFF
TRBV27	-	-	TRBJ2-3	TGTGCCAGCAGGCGCCTGACTGGATCTCAACTTAATACGCAGTATTTT	CASRRLTGSQLNTQYF
TRBV4-2	-	-	TRBJ2-5	TGTGCCAGCAGTTCCCTTGGCGGAACACACCAAGAGACCCAGTACTTC	CASSSLGGTHQETQYF
TRBV20-1	-	-	TRBJ1-1	TGCAGTGCTGGGGGGAATGGAGCTTTCTTT	CSAGGNGAFF
TRBV7-2	-	-	TRBJ2-2	TGTGCCAGCAGCTCCGGGGGCAGAAAAGGGACCGGGGAGCTGTTTTTT	CASSSGGRKGTGELFF
TRBV7-3	-	-	TRBJ2-5	TGTGCCAGCAGCCAATTAGGAGTGGGAGAGACCCAGTACTTC	CASSQLGVGETQYF
TRBV6-1	-	-	TRBJ2-3	TGTGCCAGCAGTGTACTGAATAGCGGATGGGATACGCAGTATTTT	CASSVLNSGWDTQYF
TRBV10-3	few	-	TRBJ1-1	TGTGCCATCAGGGAGGACACTGAAGCTTTCTTT	CAIREDTEAFF
TRBV28	once	TRBD1	TRBJ1-1	TGTGCCAGCAGACGACAGGGTATCGGGAAAGCTTTCTTT	CASRRQGIGKAFF
TRBV5-1	-	TRBD2	TRBJ2-5	TGCGCCAGCAGCTTGGGACGGACTAGCGGGGAATTGGGAGAGACCCAGTACTTC	CASSLGRTSGELGETQYF
TRBV7-9	-	-	TRBJ2-3	TGTGCCAGCAGCCTGGCCCTGAGTAGCAGGGAGGCGCAGTATTTT	CASSLALSSREAQYF
TRBV7-9	-	TRBD1	TRBJ1-1	TGTGCCAGCAGAAAGGGGACAGGGGGCTTGAACACTGAAGCTTTCTTT	CASRKGTGGLNTEAFF
TRBV5-5	-	-	TRBJ2-7	TGTGCCAGCAGTCGGGGCCAAGAAGAGGGGCAGTACTTC	CASSRGQEEGQYF
TRBV5-1	-	-	TRBJ2-3	TGCGCCAGCAGCACGGGGGCCGATGGAGATACGCAGTATTTT	CASSTGADGDTQYF
TRBV10-3	few	TRBD2	TRBJ2-3	TGTGCCATCAGTGGCCTTAGCGGGGGGGCGGTTTATACGCAGTATTTT	CAISGLSGGAVYTQYF
TRBV6-5	few	TRBD1	TRBJ1-6	TGTGCCAGCAGTTACACGGACAGGGGGAATTCACCCCTCCACTTT	CASSYTDRGNSPLHF
TRBV7-6	-	-	TRBJ2-5	TGTGCCAGCAGCTTAGAAGGGTTCCAAGAGACCCAGTACTTC	CASSLEGFQETQYF
TRBV30	medium-sized	TRBD1	TRBJ2-7	TGTGCCCGAACTTATCCGGGACAGGGGGCCCACGAGCAGTACTTC	CARTYPGQGAHEQYF
TRBV6-6	-	-	TRBJ1-5	TGTGCCGCTGGGGGGGATTATCAGCCCCAGCATTTT	CAAGGDYQPQHF
TRBV7-3	few	TRBD2	TRBJ2-7	TGTGCCAGCAGCTTAAGTGGGACTAGCGTCTACGAGCAGTACTTC	CASSLSGTSVYEQYF
TRBV27	-	-	TRBJ2-4	TGTGCCAGCAGTACGGGACAAATAGCCAAAAACATTCAGTACTTC	CASSTGQIAKNIQYF
TRBV19	-	-	TRBJ2-3	TGTGCCAGTAGTATCATCGGGGGTACAGATACGCAGTATTTT	CASSIIGGTDTQYF
TRBV18	-	-	TRBJ1-3	TGTGCCAGCTCACCAAATGGGTCTGGAAACACCATATATTTT	CASSPNGSGNTIYF
TRBV7-9	once	-	TRBJ2-7	TGTGCCAGCAGCTATGGAACCTACGAGCAGTACTTC	CASSYGTYEQYF
TRBV12-5	few	-	TRBJ1-1	TGTGCTAGTGGCCCGACAGGAACGACCACTGAAGCTTTCTTT	CASGPTGTTTEAFF
TRBV2	-	-	TRBJ1-1	TGTGCCAGCAAGGTAGGGCTTATGAACACTGAAGCTTTCTTT	CASKVGLMNTEAFF
TRBV5-4	-	-	TRBJ1-2	TGTGCCAGCACCCCCGTCGGAGGGGGCTACACCTTC	CASTPVGGGYTF
TRBV6-4	-	-	TRBJ2-6	TGTGCCAGCAGTGGGGGGTCCGGCTCTGGGGCCAACGTCCTGACTTTC	CASSGGSGSGANVLTF
TRBV29-1	-	-	TRBJ1-1	TGCAGCGTAGTAATATTGAACACTGAAGCTTTCTTT	CSVVILNTEAFF
TRBV28	medium-sized	-	TRBJ2-7	TGTGCCAGCAGTCCTAATTCCTACGAGCAGTACTTC	CASSPNSYEQYF
TRBV19	-	-	TRBJ1-4	TGTGCCAGTACTGGTAGGGCTAATGAAAAACTGTTTTTT	CASTGRANEKLFF
TRBV25-1	-	-	TRBJ1-2	TGTGCCAGCAGTGACCCAGGGTTCTATGGCTACACCTTC	CASSDPGFYGYTF
TRBV27	-	-	TRBJ1-3	TGTGCCAGCAGCCCCCGGCAGGGCAGAAACACCATATATTTT	CASSPRQGRNTIYF
TRBV10-1	once	TRBD1	TRBJ2-1	TGCGCCAGCAGTGGCCAGGGGGCCTATGAGCAGTTCTTC	CASSGQGAYEQFF
TRBV6-5	-	-	TRBJ2-2	TGTGCCAGCAGTTACGAGGGCGGGGAGCTGTTTTTT	CASSYEGGELFF
TRBV9	-	TRBD1	TRBJ2-7	TGTGCCAGCAGCCCCTGGGACAGCTCCTACGAGCAGTACTTC	CASSPWDSSYEQYF
TRBV7-9	-	-	TRBJ1-1	TGTGCCAGCAGCTTGGAGGGCAGAGGCACTGAAGCTTTCTTT	CASSLEGRGTEAFF
TRBV9	-	-	TRBJ1-3	TGTGCCAGCAGCGTATTTCCAGGGATGTACGTTTCTGGAAACACCATATATTTT	CASSVFPGMYVSGNTIYF
TRBV18	-	-	TRBJ1-5	TGTGCCAGCTCTAGGGACGGCAATCAGCCCCAGCATTTT	CASSRDGNQPQHF
TRBV10-3	-	TRBD2	TRBJ2-1	TGTGCCGGCGGGGGGGATGAGCAGTTCTTC	CAGGGDEQFF
TRBV11-2	-	TRBD1	TRBJ2-2	TGTGCCAGCAGCTTAGGGACAGGCCGAAACACCGGGGAGCTGTTTTTT	CASSLGTGRNTGELFF
TRBV6-1	-	-	TRBJ2-4	TGTGCCAGCAGTGTTGCCCAATGGACCAAAAACATTCAGTACTTC	CASSVAQWTKNIQYF
TRBV5-6	-	-	TRBJ2-4	TGTGCCAGCAGTTCTCCACAGCTAGCCAAAAACATTCAGTACTTC	CASSSPQLAKNIQYF
TRBV6-6	once	-	TRBJ2-1	TGTGCCAGCAGTTATTCCAGCTACAATGAGCAGTTCTTC	CASSYSSYNEQFF
TRBV19	-	-	TRBJ1-1	TGTGCCAGTAGTAGACAAGGGGTGAGCACTGAAGCTTTCTTT	CASSRQGVSTEAFF